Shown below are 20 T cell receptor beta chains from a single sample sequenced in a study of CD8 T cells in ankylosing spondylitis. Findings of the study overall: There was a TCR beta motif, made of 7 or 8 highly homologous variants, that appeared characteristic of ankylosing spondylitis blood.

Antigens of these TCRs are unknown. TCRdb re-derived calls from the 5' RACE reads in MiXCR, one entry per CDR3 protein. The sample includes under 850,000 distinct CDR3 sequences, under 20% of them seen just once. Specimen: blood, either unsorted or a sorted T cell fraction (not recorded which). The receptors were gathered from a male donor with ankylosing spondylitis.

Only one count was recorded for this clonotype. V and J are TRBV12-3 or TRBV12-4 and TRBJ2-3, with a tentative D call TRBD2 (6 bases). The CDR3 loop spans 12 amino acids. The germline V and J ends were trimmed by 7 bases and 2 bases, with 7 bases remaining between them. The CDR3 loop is CASKRATDTQYF. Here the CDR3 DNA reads TGTGCCAGCAAGCGGGCCACAGATACGCAGTATTTT.

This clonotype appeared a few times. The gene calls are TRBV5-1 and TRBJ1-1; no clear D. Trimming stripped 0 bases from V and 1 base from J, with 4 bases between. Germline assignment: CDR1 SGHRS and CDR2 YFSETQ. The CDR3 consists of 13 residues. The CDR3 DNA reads TGCGCCAGCAGCTTGGAGAAGAACACTGAAGCTTTCTTT. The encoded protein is CASSLEKNTEAFF.

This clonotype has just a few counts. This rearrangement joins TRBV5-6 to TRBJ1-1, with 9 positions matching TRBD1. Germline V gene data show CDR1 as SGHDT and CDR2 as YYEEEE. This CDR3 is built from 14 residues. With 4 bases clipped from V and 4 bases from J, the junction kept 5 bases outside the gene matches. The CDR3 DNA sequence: TGTGCCAGCAGCGGGGACAGGGACAGCACTGAAGCTTTCTTT. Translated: CASSGDRDSTEAFF.

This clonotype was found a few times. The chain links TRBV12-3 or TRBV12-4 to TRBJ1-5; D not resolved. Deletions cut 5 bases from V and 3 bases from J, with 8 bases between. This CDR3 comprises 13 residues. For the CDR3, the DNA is TGTGCCAGCAGTCCCCTACACAATCAGCCCCAGCATTTT. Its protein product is CASSPLHNQPQHF.

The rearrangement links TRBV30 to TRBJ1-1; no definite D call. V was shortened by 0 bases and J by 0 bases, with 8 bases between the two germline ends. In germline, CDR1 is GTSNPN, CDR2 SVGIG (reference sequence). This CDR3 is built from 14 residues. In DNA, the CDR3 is TGTGCCTGGAGTGTACCAAAATTGAACACTGAAGCTTTCTTT. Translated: CAWSVPKLNTEAFF.

Written as DNA, the CDR3 is TGCAGTGCACCGATGGCAGCGGGAGGGCTAAATGAGCAGTTCTTC. It is translated as CSAPMAAGGLNEQFF. V and J are TRBV20-1 and TRBJ2-1; 10 positions match TRBD2. This CDR3 spans 15 amino acids. CDR1 is DFQATT, CDR2 SNEGSKA, per germline (reference sequence). V was pared by 6 bases and J by 7 bases, with 12 bases of the junction left unmatched.

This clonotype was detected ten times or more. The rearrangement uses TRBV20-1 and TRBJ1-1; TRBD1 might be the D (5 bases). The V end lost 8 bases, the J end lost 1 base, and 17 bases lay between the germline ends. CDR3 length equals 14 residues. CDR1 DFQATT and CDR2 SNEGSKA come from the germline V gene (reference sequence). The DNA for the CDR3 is TGCAGTCCGGGGGGGGGACGCTCGAACACTGAAGCTTTCTTT. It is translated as CSPGGGRSNTEAFF.

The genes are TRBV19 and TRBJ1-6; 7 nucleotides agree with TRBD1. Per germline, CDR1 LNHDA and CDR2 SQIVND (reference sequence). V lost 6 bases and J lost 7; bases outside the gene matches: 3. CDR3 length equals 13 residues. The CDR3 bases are TGTGCCAGTAGAGAACAGGGGAATTCACCCCTCCACTTT. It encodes CASREQGNSPLHF.

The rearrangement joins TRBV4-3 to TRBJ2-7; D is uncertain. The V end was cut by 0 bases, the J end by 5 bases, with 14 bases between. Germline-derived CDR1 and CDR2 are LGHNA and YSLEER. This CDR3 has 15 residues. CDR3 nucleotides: TGCGCCAGCAGCCAAGATCCCGACGGGTGGGACGAGCAGTACTTC. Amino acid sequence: CASSQDPDGWDEQYF.

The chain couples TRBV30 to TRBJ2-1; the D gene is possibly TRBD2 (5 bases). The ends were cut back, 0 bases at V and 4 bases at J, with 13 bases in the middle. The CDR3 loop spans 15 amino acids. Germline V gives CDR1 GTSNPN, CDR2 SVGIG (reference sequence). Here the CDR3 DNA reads TGTGCCTGGAGTGTTGGTCTAGCAGATTACAATGAGCAGTTCTTC. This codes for CAWSVGLADYNEQFF. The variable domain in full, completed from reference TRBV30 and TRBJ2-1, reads SQTIHQWPATLVQPVGSPLSLECTVEGTSNPNLYWYRQAAGRGLQLLFYSVGIGQISSEVPQNLSASRPQDRQFILSSKKLLLSDSGFYLCAWSVGLADYNEQFFGPGTRLTVL.

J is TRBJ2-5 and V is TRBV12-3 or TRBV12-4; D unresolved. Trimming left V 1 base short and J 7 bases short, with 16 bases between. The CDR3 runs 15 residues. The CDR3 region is CASSLGEAVVGTQYF. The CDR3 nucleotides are TGTGCCAGCAGTTTAGGAGAGGCCGTAGTAGGGACCCAGTACTTC.

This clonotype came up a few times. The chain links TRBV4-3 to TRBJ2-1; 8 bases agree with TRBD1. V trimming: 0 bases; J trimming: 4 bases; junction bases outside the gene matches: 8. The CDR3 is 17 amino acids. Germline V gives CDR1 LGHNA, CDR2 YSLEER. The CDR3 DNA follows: TGCGCCAGCAGCCAAGATTGGGACAGGCAATATTACAATGAGCAGTTCTTC. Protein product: CASSQDWDRQYYNEQFF.

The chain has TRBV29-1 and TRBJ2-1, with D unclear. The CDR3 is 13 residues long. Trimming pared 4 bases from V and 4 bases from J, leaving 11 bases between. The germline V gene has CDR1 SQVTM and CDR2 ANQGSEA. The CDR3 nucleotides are TGCAGCGTTGGTGCACCAGAATACAATGAGCAGTTCTTC. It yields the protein CSVGAPEYNEQFF.

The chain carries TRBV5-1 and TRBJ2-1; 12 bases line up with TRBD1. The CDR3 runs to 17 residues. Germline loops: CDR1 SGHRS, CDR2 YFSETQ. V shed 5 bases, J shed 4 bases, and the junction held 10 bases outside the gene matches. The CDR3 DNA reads TGCGCCAGCAGTGAGGGACAGGGGGCGATCTATTACAATGAGCAGTTCTTC. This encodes CASSEGQGAIYYNEQFF.

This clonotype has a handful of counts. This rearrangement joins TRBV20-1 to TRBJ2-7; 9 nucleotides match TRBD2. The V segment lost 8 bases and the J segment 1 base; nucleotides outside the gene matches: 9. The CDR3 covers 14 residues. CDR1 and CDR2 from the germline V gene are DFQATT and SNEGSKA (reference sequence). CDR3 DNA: TGCAGTATGAAGCGGGAGGTTTATTCCTACGAGCAGTACTTC. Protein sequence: CSMKREVYSYEQYF.

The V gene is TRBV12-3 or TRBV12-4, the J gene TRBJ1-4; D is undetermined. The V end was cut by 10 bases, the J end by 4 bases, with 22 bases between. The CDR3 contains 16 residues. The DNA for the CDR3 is TGTGCCATCGCCTCGGACGGTTCGAACTATAATGAAAAACTGTTTTTT. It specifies CAIASDGSNYNEKLFF.

CDR3 sequence (DNA): TGTGCCAGCAGCGTAGAGGTAGAAGGACTCTATGGCTACACCTTC. Translating it yields CASSVEVEGLYGYTF. The V call is TRBV9, the J call TRBJ1-2; D is undetermined. CDR1 and CDR2 (germline): SGDLS, YYNGEE. The CDR3 is 15 amino acids. V was cut by 0 bases and J by 4 bases, with 13 bases left in between.

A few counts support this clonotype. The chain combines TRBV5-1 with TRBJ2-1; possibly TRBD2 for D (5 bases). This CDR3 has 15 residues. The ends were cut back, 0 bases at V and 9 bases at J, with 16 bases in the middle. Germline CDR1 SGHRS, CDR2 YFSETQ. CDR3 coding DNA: TGCGCCAGCAGCTTGGCCGTAGGCGGGTCTGGTGAGCAGTTCTTC. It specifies CASSLAVGGSGEQFF.

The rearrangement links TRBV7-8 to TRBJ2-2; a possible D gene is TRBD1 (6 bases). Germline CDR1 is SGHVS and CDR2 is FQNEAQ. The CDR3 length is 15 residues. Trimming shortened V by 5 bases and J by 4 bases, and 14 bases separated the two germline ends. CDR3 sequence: CASSLRDKATGELFF. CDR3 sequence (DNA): TGTGCCAGCAGCCTCCGGGACAAGGCCACCGGGGAGCTGTTTTTT.

The CDR3 spells CASSLARTSGDYNEQFF. CDR3 bases: TGTGCCAGCAGCTTAGCGCGGACTAGCGGGGACTACAATGAGCAGTTCTTC. The genes are TRBV7-6 and TRBJ2-1, with 12 bases aligning to TRBD2. Germline loops: CDR1 SGHVS, CDR2 FNYEAQ. V lost 0 bases and J lost 3; bases outside the gene matches: 3. The CDR3 length is 17 residues. Looking up the rest from reference TRBV7-6 and TRBJ2-1 gives the full variable domain: GAGVSQSPRYKVTKRGQDVALRCDPISGHVSLYWYRQALGQGPEFLTYFNYEAQQDKSGLPNDRFSAERPEGSISTLTIQRTEQRDSAMYRCASSLARTSGDYNEQFFGPGTRLTVL.